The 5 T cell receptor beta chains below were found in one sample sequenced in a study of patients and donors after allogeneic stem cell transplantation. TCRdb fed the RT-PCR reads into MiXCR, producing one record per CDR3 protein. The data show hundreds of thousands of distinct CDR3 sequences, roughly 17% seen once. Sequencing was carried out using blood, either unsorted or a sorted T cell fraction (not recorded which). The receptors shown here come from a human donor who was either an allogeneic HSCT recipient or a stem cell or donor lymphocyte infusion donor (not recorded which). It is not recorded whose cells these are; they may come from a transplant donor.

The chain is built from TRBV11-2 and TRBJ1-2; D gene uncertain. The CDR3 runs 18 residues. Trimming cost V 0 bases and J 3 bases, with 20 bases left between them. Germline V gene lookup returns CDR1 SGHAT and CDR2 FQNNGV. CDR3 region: CASSLETGGGKRDYGYTF. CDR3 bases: TGTGCCAGCAGCTTAGAAACCGGAGGCGGGAAGAGGGACTATGGCTACACCTTC. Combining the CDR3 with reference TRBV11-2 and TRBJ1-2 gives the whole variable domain EAGVAQSPRYKIIEKRQSVAFWCNPISGHATLYWYQQILGQGPKLLIQFQNNGVVDDSQLPKDRFSAERLKGVDSTLKIQPAKLEDSAVYLCASSLETGGGKRDYGYTFGSGTRLTVV.

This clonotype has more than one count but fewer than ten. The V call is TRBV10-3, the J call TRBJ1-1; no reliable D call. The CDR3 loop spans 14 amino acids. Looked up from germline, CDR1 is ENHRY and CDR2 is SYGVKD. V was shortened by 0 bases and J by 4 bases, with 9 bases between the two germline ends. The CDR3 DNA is TGTGCCATCAGTGAGTCGAGAGGCCCCACTGAAGCTTTCTTT. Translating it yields CAISESRGPTEAFF.

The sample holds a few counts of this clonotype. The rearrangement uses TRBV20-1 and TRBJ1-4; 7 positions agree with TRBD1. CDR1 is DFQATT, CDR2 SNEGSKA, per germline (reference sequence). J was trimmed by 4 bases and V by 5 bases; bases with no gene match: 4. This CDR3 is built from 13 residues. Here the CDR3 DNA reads TGCAGTGCTGTGACAGGGAGTAATGAAAAACTGTTTTTT. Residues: CSAVTGSNEKLFF.

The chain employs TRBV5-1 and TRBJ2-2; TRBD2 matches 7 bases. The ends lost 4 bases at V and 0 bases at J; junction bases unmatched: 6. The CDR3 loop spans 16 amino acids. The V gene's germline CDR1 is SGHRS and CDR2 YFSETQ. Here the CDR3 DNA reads TGCGCCAGCAGCCTAAGGGAGGGCGCGAACACCGGGGAGCTGTTTTTT. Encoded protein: CASSLREGANTGELFF.

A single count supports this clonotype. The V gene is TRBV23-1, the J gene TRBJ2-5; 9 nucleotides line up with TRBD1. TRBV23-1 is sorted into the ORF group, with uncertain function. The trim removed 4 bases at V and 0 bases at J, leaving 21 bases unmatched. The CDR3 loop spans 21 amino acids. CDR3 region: CASSPIPWGRQGDQNQETQYF. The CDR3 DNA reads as TGCGCCAGCAGTCCCATCCCTTGGGGTAGACAGGGGGATCAGAACCAAGAGACCCAGTACTTC.